Below are 3 T cell receptor beta chains sequenced from a single sample in a study of blood T cell repertoires in COVID-19. The table came from immunoSEQ multiplex PCR; TCRdb's copy has only in-frame clones and leaves some out. Here the sample spans some 390,000 clones, around 89% being singletons. What was sequenced was PBMCs or T cells enriched from blood (not recorded which). The receptor source for this set is a man aged 25 to 40 who had recovered from COVID-19.

V gene TRBV29-1 combines with J gene TRBJ2-2; TRBD2 aligns across 9 bases. Germline loops: CDR1 SQVTM, CDR2 ANQGSEA. The CDR3 totals 14 residues. The J segment lost 4 bases and the V segment lost 4 bases, leaving 4 bases of the junction unmatched. CDR3 protein: CSVVGREGTGELFF. In DNA, the CDR3 is TGCAGCGTTGTAGGGCGGGAGGGCACCGGGGAGCTGTTTTTT.

This chain links TRBV14 with TRBJ2-7; 7 bases match TRBD2. The J segment lost 6 bases and the V segment lost 6 bases, leaving 11 bases of the junction unmatched. The germline V gene has CDR1 SGHDN and CDR2 FVKESK. This CDR3 region has 14 residues. In nucleotides, the CDR3 is TGTGCCAGCAGTCCGAGCGGGACCAGATCCGAGCAGTACTTC. As protein: CASSPSGTRSEQYF. Supplemented by reference TRBV14 and TRBJ2-7, the full variable domain reads EAGVTQFPSHSVIEKGQTVTLRCDPISGHDNLYWYRRVMGKEIKFLLHFVKESKQDESGMPNNRFLAERTGGTYSTLKVQPAELEDSGVYFCASSPSGTRSEQYFGPGTRLTVT.

The gene calls are TRBV28 and TRBJ2-2; D is possibly TRBD2 (6 bases). CDR3 length: 14 amino acids. The germline gives CDR1 MDHEN, CDR2 SYDVKM. The V end was cut by 7 bases, the J end by 2 bases, with 11 bases between. In nucleotides, the CDR3 is TGTGCCAGCATTTCGGGAGCTAACACCGGGGAGCTGTTTTTT. Protein product: CASISGANTGELFF.